The 11 T cell receptor beta chains presented below share a single source sample, sequenced in a study of shared clonotypes between healthy human individuals. CD45RO-negative, CCR7-positively selected cells formed the naive CD8 fraction, excluding terminally differentiated effector memory CD45RA+ cells. This table comes from immunoSEQ multiplex PCR, and its TCRdb copy is limited to in-frame clones, with some not included. Seen here are around 2.1 million clones, roughly 91% observed once, and the top ten hold 1.5% to 2%. The sample taken for sequencing was naive CD8+ T cells from PBMCs. Receptor source: a man younger than 30 in good health. Some clones in this sample may be carry-over from other donors' samples.

As DNA, the CDR3 is TGTGCCTGGAGGGGGATAAGTAGACACAATGAGCAGTTCTTC. Translated: CAWRGISRHNEQFF. The chain combines TRBV30 with TRBJ2-1, with D hard to call. This CDR3 comprises 14 residues. The V end lost 3 bases, the J end lost 5 bases, and 14 bases lay between the germline ends. CDR1 is GTSNPN, CDR2 SVGIG, per germline (reference sequence).

The rearrangement links TRBV5-4 to TRBJ2-7, with D possibly being TRBD1 (6 bases). This CDR3 region has 13 residues. The V end lost 3 bases, the J end lost 6 bases, and 13 bases lay between the germline ends. Germline CDR1 is SGHNT and CDR2 is YYREEE (reference sequence). CDR3: CASSSDRHFEQYF. CDR3 nucleotide sequence: TGTGCCAGCAGCTCAGACAGGCACTTCGAGCAGTACTTC. Full variable domain (missing parts from reference TRBV5-4 and TRBJ2-7): ETGVTQSPTHLIKTRGQQVTLRCSSQSGHNTVSWYQQALGQGPQFIFQYYREEENGRGNFPPRFSGLQFPNYSSELNVNALELDDSALYLCASSSDRHFEQYFGPGTRLTVT.

This sequence joins TRBV4-3 and TRBJ2-3, with D unresolved. The germline CDR1 and CDR2 sequences are LGHNA and YSLEER. Trimming removed 1 base at V and 3 bases at J, with 8 bases between. The CDR3 loop spans 14 amino acids. CDR3 sequence reads: CASSQVGETDTQYF. The CDR3 coding sequence is TGCGCCAGCAGCCAAGTTGGCGAAACAGATACGCAGTATTTT.

This chain connects TRBV5-1 to TRBJ2-2, with D possibly matching TRBD2 (5 bases). The CDR3 length is 14 residues. Germline lookup yields CDR1 SGHRS and CDR2 YFSETQ. With 1 base removed from V and 5 bases from J, the gap between germline ends came to 9 bases. The CDR3 region is CASSLLRRTGELFF. The CDR3 nucleotides are TGCGCCAGCAGCTTGCTGAGGAGGACCGGGGAGCTGTTTTTT.

The chain employs TRBV9 and TRBJ2-1; 12 nucleotides agree with TRBD2. CDR3 size: 19 residues. CDR1 is SGDLS and CDR2 is YYNGEE in the germline V gene. The V gene end was trimmed by 4 bases and the J gene end by 0 bases; junction bases not matched to a gene: 11. CDR3 region: CASSNRLAGDPSSYNEQFF. The CDR3 DNA reads TGTGCCAGCAGCAATCGACTAGCGGGGGACCCAAGCTCCTACAATGAGCAGTTCTTC.

This clone came up once. The DNA of the CDR3 is TGTGCCAGCAGCCTCCGACGGTCCGGTGGGGAGCAGTACTTC. Residues: CASSLRRSGGEQYF. The chain links TRBV27 to TRBJ2-7; D unresolved. This CDR3 has 14 residues. Germline CDR1 is MNHEY and CDR2 is SMNVEV (reference sequence). The V end lost 6 bases, the J end lost 7 bases, and 19 bases lay between the germline ends.

The chain couples TRBV5-6 to TRBJ2-7, with D unclear. Germline CDR1 is SGHDT and CDR2 is YYEEEE. This CDR3 is built from 13 residues. V lost 0 bases to trimming and J lost 3 bases, with 7 bases between them. The CDR3 region has the DNA TGTGCCAGCAGCTTGGGCAGCAACTACGAGCAGTACTTC. Its translation is CASSLGSNYEQYF.

Turning to this clone: Other DNA sequences of this sample code for an identical CDR3. The J gene is TRBJ2-7, the V gene TRBV27, with D tentatively TRBD2 (6 bases). Germline assignment: CDR1 MNHEY and CDR2 SMNVEV (reference sequence). CDR3 length: 15 residues. V was shortened by 2 bases and J by 0 bases, with 11 bases between the two germline ends. CDR3 sequence: CASSLGSGLSYEQYF. CDR3 bases: TGTGCCAGCAGTTTAGGTTCGGGACTCTCCTACGAGCAGTACTTC.

The chain combines TRBV4-2 with TRBJ1-1; D is perhaps TRBD1 (5 bases). The CDR3 is made up of 15 amino acids. CDR1 is LGHNA and CDR2 is YNFKEQ in the germline V gene. The V end was cut by 4 bases, the J end by 2 bases, with 14 bases between. CDR3 nucleotide sequence: TGTGCCAGCAGCCCGACTGAAAGGGGTAACACTGAAGCTTTCTTT. Protein sequence: CASSPTERGNTEAFF.

This clone was detected once. Other DNA sequences in this specimen translate into the identical CDR3. The chain carries TRBV28 and TRBJ2-1, with TRBD2 matching 11 bases. CDR1 and CDR2 from the germline V gene are MDHEN and SYDVKM. Trimming cost V 8 bases and J 3 bases; bases outside gene matches: 0. The CDR3 is 13 residues long. CDR3 region: CASGTSGYNEQFF. The CDR3 DNA sequence: TGTGCCAGCGGGACTAGCGGCTACAATGAGCAGTTCTTC.

This chain uses TRBV27 with TRBJ2-7, with 7 nucleotides matching TRBD1. This CDR3 is 14 amino acids long. The J segment lost 2 bases and the V segment lost 5 bases, leaving 6 bases of the junction unmatched. CDR1 is MNHEY, CDR2 SMNVEV, per germline (reference sequence). The CDR3 spells CASSATGAPYEQYF. As DNA, the CDR3 is TGTGCCAGCAGTGCAACAGGGGCCCCCTACGAGCAGTACTTC.